Reported below is one T cell receptor (beta chain). The antigen is not known. Repertoires were generated with immunoSEQ multiplex PCR, while TCRdb's copy carries only in-frame clones and drops some. The table records 11,000 or so clones, around 86% of them present only once. Surgery without prior neoadjuvant therapy was the treatment of the selected pancreatic ductal adenocarcinoma patients. The data belong to a study of T cells in pancreatic ductal adenocarcinoma. Study-wide points: The resected pancreatic cancer cohort was biased toward the minority with early-stage disease. Comparisons of tumor and blood clonality may show falsely lower tumor diversity. Tumor and blood clonality did not differ significantly, about 0.12 versus 0.079.

Germline V lookup: CDR1 SEHNR, CDR2 FQNEAQ (reference sequence). The CDR3 runs 15 residues. Trimming left V 5 bases short and J 1 base short, with 11 bases between. The TCR originated in a human donor with pancreatic ductal adenocarcinoma. The sample was PBMCs. This sequence joins TRBV7-9 and TRBJ2-2; D gene unclear. The CDR3 coding sequence is TGTGCCAGCAGCCCGATTACGGGGAACACCGGGGAGCTGTTTTTT. Its translation is CASSPITGNTGELFF.